These 7 T cell receptor beta chains were all obtained from the same sample, sequenced in a study of blood T cell repertoires in COVID-19. The repertoire was sequenced with immunoSEQ multiplex PCR; TCRdb's copy has only in-frame clones and lacks some. The data contain about 120,000 clones, 65% to 90% of them singletons. Input material: peripheral blood. All receptors come from a woman older than 75 with acute or convalescent COVID-19.

J is TRBJ1-5 and V is TRBV19; D is ambiguous. CDR3 length: 16 residues. Trimming left V 3 bases short and J 1 base short, with 13 bases between. Germline loops: CDR1 LNHDA, CDR2 SQIVND (reference sequence). The CDR3 DNA is TGTGCCAGTAGTATTTATCGGGGAATGAGCAATCAGCCCCAGCATTTT. It yields the protein CASSIYRGMSNQPQHF.

V and J are TRBV11-2 and TRBJ1-6; 7 positions agree with TRBD1. V dropped 1 base and J dropped 4; count of bases not matched to a gene: 10. This CDR3 has 18 residues. Germline V gene lookup returns CDR1 SGHAT and CDR2 FQNNGV. The CDR3 DNA is TGTGCCAGCAGCTTAGTGCCGAGACAGGGAACGTATAATTCACCCCTCCACTTT. It is translated as CASSLVPRQGTYNSPLHF.

This clone was seen a single time. The chain carries TRBV11-2 and TRBJ2-6; weak D call: TRBD1 (6 bases). CDR1 is SGHAT, CDR2 FQNNGV, per germline. Trimming removed 3 bases at V and 4 bases at J, with 7 bases between. The CDR3 has 14 amino acids. The CDR3 DNA follows: TGTGCCAGCAGCTTCGACAGGGGGGCCAACGTCCTGACTTTC. It encodes CASSFDRGANVLTF.

V and J are TRBV7-9 and TRBJ2-3, with 7 bases identical to TRBD1. From germline, CDR1 is SEHNR and CDR2 FQNEAQ (reference sequence). V dropped 2 bases and J dropped 5; count of bases not matched to a gene: 4. This CDR3 comprises 14 residues. CDR3 loop: CASSLRQGEDTQYF. In DNA form, the CDR3 reads TGTGCCAGCAGCTTACGGCAGGGGGAAGATACGCAGTATTTT.

The rearrangement uses TRBV6-5 and TRBJ1-6; 7 nucleotides agree with TRBD1. The germline gives CDR1 MNHEY, CDR2 SVGAGI. Losses at the gene ends were 6 bases for V and 9 bases for J; bases not matched to a gene: 11. This CDR3 has 15 residues. The CDR3 reads CASRNRQGLGSPLHF. Here the CDR3 DNA reads TGTGCCAGCAGGAACAGACAGGGCTTGGGTTCACCCCTCCACTTT.

The chain carries TRBV7-3 and TRBJ1-1; possibly TRBD1 for D (6 bases). The CDR3 is 14 amino acids. V lost 1 base to trimming and J lost 7 bases, with 13 bases between them. From germline, CDR1 is SGHTA and CDR2 FQGTGA. CDR3 protein: CASSLKAGESEAFF. The CDR3 nucleotides are TGTGCCAGCAGCTTAAAGGCAGGGGAAAGTGAAGCTTTCTTT. Full variable domain (rest looked up from reference TRBV7-3 and TRBJ1-1): GAGVSQTPSNKVTEKGKYVELRCDPISGHTALYWYRQSLGQGPEFLIYFQGTGAADDSGLPNDRFFAVRPEGSVSTLKIQRTERGDSAVYLCASSLKAGESEAFFGQGTRLTVV.

The J gene is TRBJ2-5, the V gene TRBV4-3, with D perhaps matching TRBD1 (5 bases). CDR1 is LGHNA and CDR2 is YSLEER in the germline V gene. The ends were cut back, 0 bases at V and 7 bases at J, with 12 bases in the middle. The CDR3 runs 14 residues. The CDR3 protein is CASSQDLGAGTQYF. The CDR3 DNA is TGCGCCAGCAGCCAAGATTTAGGGGCAGGGACCCAGTACTTC.